This T cell receptor (beta chain) was identified during a study of regulatory T cells in long-lasting Graves disease. Regarding the study as a whole: The study found persistent patients shared more public clonotypes (about 3,000) than new patients (just over 950).

A few counts support this clonotype. Its antigen is unidentified. For TCR beta, libraries came from iRepertoire HTBI primers and Arm-PCR of CDR3 regions. TCRdb called the multiplex PCR reads again in MiXCR, with one record for every CDR3 protein. The top ten hold 30% of the sample, which has a few hundred thousand distinct CDR3 sequences, 16% seen once. Time point of the sample: newly diagnosed GD, antithyroid drugs for less than 3 months. The TCR library was prepared using RNA isolated from PBMCs. V shed 4 bases and J shed 3 bases, with 16 bases lying between them. Germline loops: CDR1 MGHRA, CDR2 YSYEKL. The CDR3 runs to 15 residues. This same sample was also taken into another study, of T cells in Graves' hyperthyroidism and ophthalmopathy.

Sequenced here: peripheral blood mononuclear cells (PBMCs), sampled at new diagnosis, from a patient treated with antithyroid drugs. This receptor was taken from a man aged 35-49 years with Graves disease. The V call is TRBV4-1, the J call TRBJ2-7; D is undetermined. CDR3 bases: TGCGCCAGCAGCCCCTTCCACCAGTATATCTACGAGCAGTACTTC. Protein sequence: CASSPFHQYIYEQYF.